The 26 T cell receptor beta chains listed next were all sequenced from one sample in a study of blood T cell repertoires in COVID-19. Clones were sequenced by immunoSEQ multiplex PCR, and TCRdb holds only the in-frame ones, with some missing. This sample has about 230,000 clones, with approximately 87% found just once. Sequencing was done on a sample of peripheral blood. These receptors originate from a woman aged 70-85 years with active or convalescent COVID-19.

J is TRBJ1-6 and V is TRBV6-4; weak D call: TRBD1 (5 bases). V lost 2 bases and J 0 bases, leaving 11 bases between the germline ends. CDR1 is MRHNA and CDR2 is SNTAGT in the germline V gene. This CDR3 spans 17 amino acids. The CDR3 DNA is TGTGCCAGCAGTGACGAACAGGTGAGCTCCTATAATTCACCCCTCCACTTT. Amino acids: CASSDEQVSSYNSPLHF.

The chain is built from TRBV6-5 and TRBJ2-7; a weak D match, TRBD1 (5 bases). The CDR3 loop spans 14 amino acids. CDR1 is MNHEY, CDR2 SVGAGI, per germline. Trimming left V 0 bases short and J 3 bases short, with 9 bases between. The CDR3 region is CASSYSGANYEQYF. The CDR3 DNA sequence: TGTGCCAGCAGTTACTCAGGGGCCAACTACGAGCAGTACTTC.

The rearrangement links TRBV12-3 or TRBV12-4 to TRBJ1-2; D unresolved. This CDR3 is built from 13 residues. V lost 5 bases and J 0 bases, leaving 7 bases between the germline ends. This CDR3 reads CASSTGANYGYTF. CDR3 DNA sequence: TGTGCCAGCAGTACGGGTGCTAACTATGGCTACACCTTC.

The chain is built from TRBV13 and TRBJ2-7, with a possible D match to TRBD2 (6 bases). The CDR3 is 14 residues long. Germline CDR1 reads PRHDT; CDR2 reads FYEKMQ (reference sequence). Trimming took 1 base from V and 6 from J, leaving 13 bases between them. The CDR3 DNA reads as TGTGCCAGCAGCTTAGTCGGGAGAGGCGGCGAGCAGTACTTC. It is translated as CASSLVGRGGEQYF.

This sequence joins TRBV6-6 and TRBJ1-2, with D uncertain. The length of the CDR3 is 11 residues. Deletions cut 7 bases from V and 7 bases from J, with 10 bases between. In germline, CDR1 is MNHNY, CDR2 SVGAGI (reference sequence). DNA for the CDR3: TGTGCCAGCATTGAGACAAGTGGCTACACCTTC. As protein: CASIETSGYTF.

The chain carries TRBV18 and TRBJ1-2; no definite D call. The germline V gene encodes CDR1 KGHSH and CDR2 LQKENI. CDR3 length equals 15 residues. The germline V and J ends were trimmed by 1 base and 0 bases, with 9 bases remaining between them. The CDR3 DNA reads as TGTGCCAGCTCACCACGTGGAGAGCCTAACTATGGCTACACCTTC. Translating it yields CASSPRGEPNYGYTF.

The V and J genes are TRBV5-1 and TRBJ2-7; 10 bases match TRBD2. Germline trimming cut 2 bases from V and 3 bases from J; bases unmatched to any gene: 5. This CDR3 comprises 15 residues. Germline V gene data show CDR1 as SGHRS and CDR2 as YFSETQ. Here the CDR3 reads CASSLGLADYYEQYF. The DNA for the CDR3 is TGCGCCAGCAGCTTAGGACTAGCGGACTACTACGAGCAGTACTTC. The full variable domain, its missing parts supplied by reference TRBV5-1 and TRBJ2-7, is KAGVTQTPRYLIKTRGQQVTLSCSPISGHRSVSWYQQTPGQGLQFLFEYFSETQRNKGNFPGRFSGRQFSNSRSEMNVSTLELGDSALYLCASSLGLADYYEQYFGPGTRLTVT.

The chain uses TRBV15 and TRBJ1-1, with 7 bases that match TRBD1. CDR1 LNHNV and CDR2 YYDKDF come from the germline V gene (reference sequence). CDR3 length: 17 residues. The J segment lost 5 bases and the V segment lost 1 base, leaving 13 bases of the junction unmatched. The CDR3 protein is CATSRAPGQNTGTEAFF. CDR3 nucleotide sequence: TGTGCCACCAGCAGAGCCCCGGGACAGAACACTGGGACTGAAGCTTTCTTT.

The chain combines TRBV28 with TRBJ1-4, with 7 positions matching TRBD1. Trimming cost V 7 bases and J 2 bases; bases outside gene matches: 4. This CDR3 region has 14 residues. Per germline, CDR1 MDHEN and CDR2 SYDVKM. The chain's CDR3 is CASTTTGTNEKLFF. The CDR3 nucleotides are TGTGCCAGCACCACGACAGGGACTAATGAAAAACTGTTTTTT. Full variable domain (remainder filled in from reference TRBV28 and TRBJ1-4): DVKVTQSSRYLVKRTGEKVFLECVQDMDHENMFWYRQDPGLGLRLIYFSYDVKMKEKGDIPEGYSVSREKKERFSLILESASTNQTSMYLCASTTTGTNEKLFFGSGTQLSVL.

With regard to this clone: Distinct nucleotide sequences in the sample also encode this CDR3. The chain uses TRBV28 and TRBJ1-3, with D possibly matching TRBD1 (5 bases). Trimming removed 7 bases at V and 10 bases at J, with 17 bases between. Per the germline V gene, CDR1 is MDHEN and CDR2 is SYDVKM. The CDR3 consists of 13 residues. Written as DNA, the CDR3 is TGTGCCAGCACCCCGGGCACAGGCAGGACCATATATTTT. Translation gives CASTPGTGRTIYF.

The gene calls are TRBV19 and TRBJ1-1, with 8 bases lining up with TRBD1. With V trimmed by 8 bases and J by 4 bases, 9 bases remained unmatched. The length of the CDR3 is 14 residues. The germline V gene has CDR1 LNHDA and CDR2 SQIVND (reference sequence). CDR3 coding DNA: TGTGCCAGTTGCCAACAGGGGGGCGTCACTGAAGCTTTCTTT. This sequence encodes CASCQQGGVTEAFF.

The CDR3 DNA is TGCGCCAGCAGCCCCGGGACAGGGTACGGAAACACCATATATTTT. This translates into CASSPGTGYGNTIYF. The chain has TRBV5-1 and TRBJ1-3, with TRBD1 matching over 9 bases. The CDR3 is 15 residues long. J lost 4 bases, V lost 4 bases, and 6 bases had no gene match. Germline V lookup: CDR1 SGHRS, CDR2 YFSETQ.

The chain has TRBV18 and TRBJ1-6; D not resolved. Trimming pared 3 bases from V and 5 bases from J, leaving 11 bases between. Germline CDR1 is KGHSH and CDR2 is LQKENI. The CDR3 has 15 residues. The CDR3, as DNA: TGTGCCAGCTCACCGTCGGGGAGAGATAATTCACCCCTCCACTTT. It yields the protein CASSPSGRDNSPLHF.

This chain uses TRBV18 with TRBJ1-1; 8 bases are a match to TRBD1. V lost 4 bases, J lost 0 bases, and 7 bases stayed unmatched. The CDR3 is 16 amino acids. Germline V CDR1 and CDR2: KGHSH, LQKENI. This CDR3 reads CASSLQQGGMNTEAFF. The CDR3 coding sequence is TGTGCCAGCTCACTACAACAGGGGGGTATGAACACTGAAGCTTTCTTT.

This clone has only a few counts. This sequence joins TRBV3-1 (or the pseudogene TRBV3-2) and TRBJ2-7; D ambiguous. Between the trimmed V and J ends, which lost 5 bases and 2 bases, there was a span of 10 bases. Germline CDR1 and CDR2: LGHDT and YNNKEL (reference sequence). CDR3 size: 13 residues. The CDR3 protein is CASSSLGPYEQYF. The CDR3 DNA sequence: TGTGCCAGCAGCTCCCTAGGCCCCTACGAGCAGTACTTC.

The rearrangement joins TRBV28 to TRBJ1-2; D is perhaps TRBD1 (5 bases). This CDR3 contains 12 residues. Trimming shortened V by 6 bases and J by 4 bases, and 9 bases separated the two germline ends. Germline V gives CDR1 MDHEN, CDR2 SYDVKM. In DNA, the CDR3 is TGTGCCAGCAGCGACAGATTCTATGGCTACACCTTC. Its protein is CASSDRFYGYTF.

The V gene is TRBV5-1, the J gene TRBJ2-1; TRBD1 is a possible D gene (8 bases). V lost 0 bases and J lost 6, with 19 bases in between. Germline loops: CDR1 SGHRS, CDR2 YFSETQ. The CDR3 extends over 17 amino acids. DNA for the CDR3: TGCGCCAGCAGCTTGGGCCCCGAACAGGGGGGGGTCAATGAGCAGTTCTTC. Its translation: CASSLGPEQGGVNEQFF.

This chain links TRBV4-1 with TRBJ2-2, with D perhaps TRBD1 (5 bases). The V end was cut by 4 bases, the J end by 3 bases, with 15 bases between. The germline CDR1 and CDR2 sequences are MGHRA and YSYEKL. CDR3 length: 16 amino acids. CDR3 coding DNA: TGCGCCAGCAGCCCCCAGCCAGGGTCGGACACCGGGGAGCTGTTTTTT. This gives the protein CASSPQPGSDTGELFF.

This CDR3 is CASSSGQAIPVRYF. CDR3 nucleotides: TGTGCCAGCAGTTCCGGACAGGCTATCCCCGTTAGGTACTTC. This chain links TRBV6-5 with TRBJ2-4; TRBD1 matches at 7 bases. The junction had 15 bases not matched to a gene; V was cut back by 4 bases and J by 15 bases. Germline assignment: CDR1 MNHEY and CDR2 SVGAGI. CDR3 length: 14 residues.

The chain uses TRBV4-1 and TRBJ1-4, with a weak D call TRBD1 (6 bases). The CDR3 loop spans 17 amino acids. Germline V gives CDR1 MGHRA, CDR2 YSYEKL. V lost 1 base and J 5 bases, leaving 17 bases between the germline ends. This CDR3 reads CASSQGQGGNRNEKLFF. CDR3 DNA sequence: TGCGCCAGCAGCCAAGGGCAAGGGGGAAACCGAAATGAAAAACTGTTTTTT.

This rearrangement joins TRBV30 to TRBJ1-2, with 8 positions matching TRBD1. V lost 3 bases, J lost 4 bases, and 4 bases stayed unmatched. The CDR3 runs 13 residues. The V gene's germline CDR1 is GTSNPN and CDR2 SVGIG (reference sequence). CDR3 bases: TGTGCCTGGAGCCCGGGACAGGTCTATGGCTACACCTTC. This gives the protein CAWSPGQVYGYTF.

The rearrangement links TRBV7-3 to TRBJ1-1; maybe TRBD1 (5 bases). Germline V gene sequence: CDR1 SGHTA, CDR2 FQGTGA. The CDR3 sequence is 13 residues long. V was clipped by 4 bases and J by 8 bases, with 14 bases between them. The CDR3 DNA is TGTGCCAGCAGCTCGTCGCCGGGGGACGAAGCTTTCTTT. Amino acids: CASSSSPGDEAFF. Using reference TRBV7-3 and TRBJ1-1 for the parts outside the CDR3, the full variable domain is GAGVSQTPSNKVTEKGKYVELRCDPISGHTALYWYRQSLGQGPEFLIYFQGTGAADDSGLPNDRFFAVRPEGSVSTLKIQRTERGDSAVYLCASSSSPGDEAFFGQGTRLTVV.

This clone was found a few times. The chain uses TRBV6-5 and TRBJ2-5, with D tentatively TRBD2 (6 bases). Trimming removed 8 bases at V and 2 bases at J, with 6 bases between. CDR3 length: 11 residues. Looked up from germline, CDR1 is MNHEY and CDR2 is SVGAGI. This CDR3 is CASGTQETQYF. As DNA, the CDR3 is TGTGCCAGCGGGACTCAAGAGACCCAGTACTTC.

The genes are TRBV2 and TRBJ1-1, with D possibly being TRBD1 (5 bases). This CDR3 region has 17 residues. Trimming took off 8 bases at V and 0 bases at J, with 22 bases between the two ends. CDR1 and CDR2 from the germline V gene are SNHLY and FYNNEI. The CDR3 spells CASELGGSTPMNTEAFF. CDR3 DNA: TGTGCCAGCGAGTTGGGGGGGTCGACGCCCATGAACACTGAAGCTTTCTTT.

The chain recombines TRBV20-1 with TRBJ2-3; D remains ambiguous. CDR3 length: 11 amino acids. CDR1 is DFQATT and CDR2 is SNEGSKA in the germline V gene (reference sequence). Here the CDR3 reads CSVGVSDTQYF. The DNA for the CDR3 is TGCAGCGTAGGAGTTTCGGATACGCAGTATTTT.

The chain couples TRBV19 to TRBJ1-5; D gene unclear. The germline gives CDR1 LNHDA, CDR2 SQIVND (reference sequence). The length of the CDR3 is 16 residues. V lost 4 bases, J lost 0 bases, and 13 bases lay in between. The CDR3 spells CASSRTDLYSNQPQHF. The CDR3 DNA is TGTGCCAGTAGTAGAACAGATCTCTATAGCAATCAGCCCCAGCATTTT.